This T cell receptor beta chain was sequenced during a study of blood T cell repertoires in COVID-19. Using immunoSEQ multiplex PCR, the repertoire was profiled, and TCRdb retains in-frame clones only, with some absent. The sample shows 170,000 or so clones, about 83% of them seen only once. The material sequenced was peripheral blood. This clonotype originated in a human donor in a cohort sampled during active COVID-19.

CDR3 in DNA: TGTGCCAGCAGCCGGGGGGACAGGGGGCGATGGACTGAAGCTTTCTTT. Encoded protein: CASSRGDRGRWTEAFF. The V gene is TRBV7-9, the J gene TRBJ1-1; 12 nucleotides align to TRBD1. This CDR3 contains 16 residues. V gave up 5 bases and J gave up 5 bases; unmatched junction bases: 9. The V gene's germline CDR1 is SEHNR and CDR2 FQNEAQ (reference sequence). The full variable domain, rest sourced from reference TRBV7-9 and TRBJ1-1, is DTGVSQNPRHKITKRGQNVTFRCDPISEHNRLYWYRQTLGQGPEFLTYFQNEAQLEKSRLLSDRFSAERPKGSFSTLEIQRTEQGDSAMYLCASSRGDRGRWTEAFFGQGTRLTVV.